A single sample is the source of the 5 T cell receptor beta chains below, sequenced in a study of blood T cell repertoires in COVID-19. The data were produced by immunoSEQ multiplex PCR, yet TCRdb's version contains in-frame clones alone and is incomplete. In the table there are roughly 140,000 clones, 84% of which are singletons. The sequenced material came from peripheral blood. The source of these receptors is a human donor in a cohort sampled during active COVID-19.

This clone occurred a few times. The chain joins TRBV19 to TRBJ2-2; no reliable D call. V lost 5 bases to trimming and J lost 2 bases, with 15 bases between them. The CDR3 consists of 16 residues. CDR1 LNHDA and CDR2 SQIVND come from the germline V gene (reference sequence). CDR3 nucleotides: TGTGCCAGTAGTGCCCGATCCATGAGAAACACCGGGGAGCTGTTTTTT. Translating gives CASSARSMRNTGELFF.

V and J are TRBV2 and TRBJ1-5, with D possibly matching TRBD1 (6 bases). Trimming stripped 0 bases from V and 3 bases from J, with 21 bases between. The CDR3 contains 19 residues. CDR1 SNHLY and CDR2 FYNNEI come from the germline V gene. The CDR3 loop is CASSEAWGTTRSYNQPQHF. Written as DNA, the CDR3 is TGTGCCAGCAGTGAAGCCTGGGGGACAACGAGATCATACAATCAGCCCCAGCATTTT.

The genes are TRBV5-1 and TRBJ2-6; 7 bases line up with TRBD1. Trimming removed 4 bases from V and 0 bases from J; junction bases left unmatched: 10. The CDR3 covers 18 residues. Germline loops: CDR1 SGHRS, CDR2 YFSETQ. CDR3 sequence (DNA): TGCGCCAGCAGCCGAATGGACCGGGACAGCTCTGGGGCCAACGTCCTGACTTTC. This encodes CASSRMDRDSSGANVLTF.

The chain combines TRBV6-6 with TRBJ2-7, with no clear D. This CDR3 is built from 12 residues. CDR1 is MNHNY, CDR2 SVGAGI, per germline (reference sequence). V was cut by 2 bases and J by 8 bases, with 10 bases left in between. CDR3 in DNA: TGTGCCAGCAGTTACGAGTACTCCCAGCAGTACTTC. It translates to CASSYEYSQQYF.

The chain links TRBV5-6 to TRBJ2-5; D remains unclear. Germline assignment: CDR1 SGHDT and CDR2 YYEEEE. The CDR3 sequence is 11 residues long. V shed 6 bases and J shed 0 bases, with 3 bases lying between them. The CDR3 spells CASNYQETQYF. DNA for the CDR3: TGTGCCAGCAACTACCAAGAGACCCAGTACTTC.